Shown below are 23 T cell receptor beta chains from a single sample sequenced in a study of CD8 T cells in Susac syndrome. Random-hexamer reverse transcription was applied to roughly 0.45 to 1 ug RNA. TCRdb reanalysed the immunoSEQ multiplex PCR reads using MiXCR and keeps one entry per CDR3 protein. The data contain under 200,000 distinct CDR3 sequences, approximately 96% of them singletons. What was sequenced was CD4+ T cells from PBMCs. The receptors here all came from a human donor with Susac syndrome.

The genes are TRBV14 and TRBJ2-7; no definite D call. The CDR3 covers 13 residues. Trimming took 0 bases from V and 6 from J, leaving 9 bases between them. CDR1 SGHDN and CDR2 FVKESK come from the germline V gene. This CDR3 reads CASSQDLRGEQYF. CDR3 bases: TGTGCCAGCAGCCAAGATCTTCGAGGCGAGCAGTACTTC.

The chain couples TRBV6-4 to TRBJ2-1; 7 bases are a match to TRBD2. CDR3 length: 12 amino acids. Per the germline V gene, CDR1 is MRHNA and CDR2 is SNTAGT. V was clipped by 3 bases and J by 12 bases; unmatched bases: 5. In nucleotides, the CDR3 is TGTGCCAGCAGTGAACCCGGGACTACGCAGTTCTTC. Translated: CASSEPGTTQFF.

The chain recombines TRBV30 with TRBJ2-2; maybe TRBD1 (6 bases). V shed 0 bases and J shed 7 bases, with 12 bases lying between them. This CDR3 is built from 14 residues. Germline values: CDR1 GTSNPN, CDR2 SVGIG (reference sequence). The CDR3 DNA follows: TGTGCCTGGAGTGTACAAGGGGGACACGGGGAGCTGTTTTTT. It is translated as CAWSVQGGHGELFF.

This chain uses TRBV19 with TRBJ2-3; 8 nucleotides line up with TRBD2. The CDR3 is 14 amino acids. Germline V gene data show CDR1 as LNHDA and CDR2 as SQIVND (reference sequence). Germline trimming cut 5 bases from V and 6 bases from J; bases unmatched to any gene: 7. The CDR3 protein is CASSPRGGLDTQYF. For the CDR3, the DNA is TGTGCCAGTAGTCCTCGGGGGGGCCTGGATACGCAGTATTTT.

This chain links TRBV12-3 or TRBV12-4 with TRBJ1-2; 8 bases map to TRBD1. V was clipped by 7 bases and J by 0 bases; unmatched bases: 4. This CDR3 has 14 residues. The CDR3 loop reads CASTLTGANYGYTF. For the CDR3, the DNA is TGTGCCAGCACCCTGACAGGGGCTAACTATGGCTACACCTTC.

This chain connects TRBV29-1 to TRBJ1-2; TRBD1 might be the D (6 bases). The CDR3 spans 11 residues. Germline CDR1 and CDR2: SQVTM and ANQGSEA. V was clipped by 5 bases and J by 8 bases, with 12 bases between them. In nucleotides, the CDR3 is TGCAGCGTTTGGTCAGGGGACGGCTACACCTTC. It specifies CSVWSGDGYTF. The full variable domain, completed using reference TRBV29-1 and TRBJ1-2, is SAVISQKPSRDICQRGTSLTIQCQVDSQVTMMFWYRQQPGQSLTLIATANQGSEATYESGFVIDKFPISRPNLTFSTLTVSNMSPEDSSIYLCSVWSGDGYTFGSGTRLTVV.

V gene TRBV20-1 combines with J gene TRBJ1-4, with D maybe TRBD1 (5 bases). V gave up 4 bases and J gave up 3 bases, with 15 bases separating them. CDR1 DFQATT and CDR2 SNEGSKA come from the germline V gene (reference sequence). This CDR3 comprises 15 residues. In DNA form, the CDR3 reads TGCAGTGCTATTGGGACCCCAAGGGCTAATGAAAAACTGTTTTTT. It codes for CSAIGTPRANEKLFF.

The chain uses TRBV29-1 and TRBJ2-3; 8 positions agree with TRBD1. The CDR3 spans 14 residues. Germline V gene lookup returns CDR1 SQVTM and CDR2 ANQGSEA. With 4 bases clipped from V and 2 bases from J, the junction kept 5 bases outside the gene matches. The CDR3, as DNA: TGCAGCGTTGGCCGGGGACAGGACACAGATACGCAGTATTTT. This translates into CSVGRGQDTDTQYF.

This chain uses TRBV4-2 with TRBJ1-6; D is unresolved. This CDR3 has 18 residues. The V and J ends lost 2 bases and 0 bases respectively, with 14 bases between them. CDR1 and CDR2 from the germline V gene are LGHNA and YNFKEQ. The CDR3 DNA sequence: TGTGCCAGCAGCCAATACCAAGGCCCGAGCTCCTATAATTCACCCCTCCACTTT. Protein product: CASSQYQGPSSYNSPLHF.

This sequence joins TRBV7-2 and TRBJ2-1; no reliable D call. The CDR3 length is 13 residues. V was clipped by 5 bases and J by 6 bases, with 11 bases between them. Germline CDR1 SGHTA, CDR2 FQGNSA. The chain's CDR3 is CASSRMGSNEQFF. The CDR3 DNA follows: TGTGCCAGCAGCCGGATGGGGTCCAATGAGCAGTTCTTC.

The chain uses TRBV11-2 and TRBJ2-5; 8 positions agree with TRBD2. The CDR3 consists of 16 residues. The germline V gene has CDR1 SGHAT and CDR2 FQNNGV. Trimming cost V 2 bases and J 1 base; bases outside gene matches: 6. The CDR3 region is CASSLQSGGRQETQYF. DNA of the CDR3: TGTGCCAGCAGCTTACAGAGCGGGGGCCGCCAAGAGACCCAGTACTTC.

This clonotype showed up just once. The chain links TRBV5-6 to TRBJ2-2; D gene unclear. Germline V gene sequence: CDR1 SGHDT, CDR2 YYEEEE. This CDR3 has 13 amino acids. V was cut by 0 bases and J by 6 bases, with 6 bases left in between. Here the CDR3 reads CASSLVSPGELFF. CDR3 nucleotides: TGTGCCAGCAGCTTGGTGAGCCCCGGGGAGCTGTTTTTT.

V is TRBV7-2 and J is TRBJ2-3; 7 bases map to TRBD2. This CDR3 spans 15 amino acids. Germline CDR1 and CDR2: SGHTA and FQGNSA. V shed 5 bases, J shed 4 bases, and the junction held 9 bases outside the gene matches. The CDR3 DNA reads as TGTGCCAGCAGCGAGAAGCGGGGAACCTCAGATACGCAGTATTTT. Translation gives CASSEKRGTSDTQYF.

The J gene is TRBJ2-2, the V gene TRBV4-3, with no clear D. The CDR3 contains 15 residues. V was clipped by 0 bases and J by 7 bases, with 12 bases between them. CDR1 is LGHNA and CDR2 is YSLEER in the germline V gene. DNA of the CDR3: TGCGCCAGCAGCCAAGATTTGTGGGGTGTCGGGGAGCTGTTTTTT. Residues: CASSQDLWGVGELFF.

The chain carries TRBV5-1 and TRBJ2-7; D is unresolved. V was clipped by 0 bases and J by 3 bases, with 10 bases between them. In germline, CDR1 is SGHRS, CDR2 YFSETQ. This CDR3 is 14 amino acids long. CDR3 coding DNA: TGCGCCAGCAGCTTGGACGGCAGTAACTACGAGCAGTACTTC. Its translation is CASSLDGSNYEQYF. The complete variable domain, with remaining parts taken from reference TRBV5-1 and TRBJ2-7, reads KAGVTQTPRYLIKTRGQQVTLSCSPISGHRSVSWYQQTPGQGLQFLFEYFSETQRNKGNFPGRFSGRQFSNSRSEMNVSTLELGDSALYLCASSLDGSNYEQYFGPGTRLTVT.

This clonotype was observed a single time. The genes are TRBV7-6 and TRBJ1-2, with D unclear. CDR1 and CDR2 from the germline V gene are SGHVS and FNYEAQ. The CDR3 covers 16 residues. V shed 5 bases and J shed 0 bases, with 16 bases lying between them. The CDR3: CASSPLKGIANYGYTF. CDR3 sequence (DNA): TGTGCCAGCAGCCCTTTAAAGGGCATAGCTAACTATGGCTACACCTTC.

The chain joins TRBV15 to TRBJ2-6, with D possibly being TRBD2 (6 bases). Deletions cut 3 bases from V and 5 bases from J, with 14 bases between. Germline V gene data show CDR1 as LNHNV and CDR2 as YYDKDF (reference sequence). The CDR3 runs 16 residues. The DNA of the CDR3 is TGTGCCACCAGCAGGGAAACAGGAGGGAGGGCCAACGTCCTGACTTTC. This codes for CATSRETGGRANVLTF.

The chain employs TRBV12-3 or TRBV12-4 and TRBJ2-3; 8 nucleotides agree with TRBD2. CDR3 length: 16 residues. With 4 bases clipped from V and 1 base from J, the junction kept 7 bases outside the gene matches. The CDR3 loop is CASSSLFGGGTDTQYF. DNA of the CDR3: TGTGCCAGCAGTTCCCTGTTCGGGGGGGGCACAGATACGCAGTATTTT.

V and J are TRBV29-1 and TRBJ2-3; D is uncertain. The ends were cut back, 5 bases at V and 6 bases at J, with 12 bases in the middle. The germline gives CDR1 SQVTM, CDR2 ANQGSEA. CDR3 length: 12 residues. CDR3 amino acids: CSVRTVGDTQYF. For the CDR3, the DNA is TGCAGCGTTAGGACGGTGGGGGATACGCAGTATTTT.

The chain couples TRBV12-3 or TRBV12-4 to TRBJ1-5; no firm D call. Trimming took off 2 bases at V and 5 bases at J, with 7 bases between the two ends. The CDR3 is 13 amino acids. CDR3 nucleotides: TGTGCCAGCAGTTTATTTCGGGATCAGCCCCAGCATTTT. Translating it yields CASSLFRDQPQHF.

The chain carries TRBV5-1 and TRBJ2-5, with 10 bases aligning to TRBD2. CDR1 and CDR2 from the germline V gene are SGHRS and YFSETQ. The CDR3 consists of 18 residues. Trimming took 4 bases from V and 7 from J; bases not matched to a gene: 19. CDR3 region: CASSARLAGTALGWTQYF. The CDR3 DNA follows: TGCGCCAGCAGCGCTAGACTAGCGGGCACGGCGTTGGGTTGGACCCAGTACTTC.

The J gene is TRBJ2-7, the V gene TRBV5-1, with 14 bases aligning to TRBD2. This CDR3 is built from 18 residues. Germline values: CDR1 SGHRS, CDR2 YFSETQ. Trimming at V came to 0 bases and at J to 3 bases, leaving 8 bases not matched to a gene. The CDR3 loop reads CASSLGIPGLAGDYEQYF. The CDR3 DNA is TGCGCCAGCAGCTTGGGCATCCCGGGACTAGCGGGGGACTACGAGCAGTACTTC.

This clonotype has a handful of counts. This rearrangement joins TRBV11-2 to TRBJ2-7; D is perhaps TRBD1 or TRBD2 (5 bases each). V dropped 4 bases and J dropped 1 base, with 8 bases sitting between them. CDR1 is SGHAT, CDR2 FQNNGV, per germline. CDR3 length equals 13 residues. Here the CDR3 reads CASSWDGSYEQYF. The CDR3 DNA is TGTGCCAGCAGCTGGGACGGATCCTACGAGCAGTACTTC.